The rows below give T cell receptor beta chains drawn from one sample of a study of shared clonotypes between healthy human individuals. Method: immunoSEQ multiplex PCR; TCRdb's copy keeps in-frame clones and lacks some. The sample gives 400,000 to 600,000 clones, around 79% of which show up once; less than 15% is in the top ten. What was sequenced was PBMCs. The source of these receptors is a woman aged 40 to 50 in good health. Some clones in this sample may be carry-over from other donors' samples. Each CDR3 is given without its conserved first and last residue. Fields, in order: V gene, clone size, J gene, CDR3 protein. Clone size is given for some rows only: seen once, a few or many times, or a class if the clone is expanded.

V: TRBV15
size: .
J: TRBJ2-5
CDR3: ATSKEGSDLQETQY

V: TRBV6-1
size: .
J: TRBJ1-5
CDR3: ASSAGAGGQPQH

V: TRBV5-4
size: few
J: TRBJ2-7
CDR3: ASSPQGARSYEQY

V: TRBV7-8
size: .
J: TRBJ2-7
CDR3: ASSSDRAGEQY

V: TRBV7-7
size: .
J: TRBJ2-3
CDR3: ASSLRSGRRPDTQY

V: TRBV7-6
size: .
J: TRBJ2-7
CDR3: ASSFTSGSPSYEQY

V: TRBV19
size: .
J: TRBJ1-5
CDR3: ASSIGTVNQPQH

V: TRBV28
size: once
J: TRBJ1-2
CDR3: ASRIGTALLAGYGYT

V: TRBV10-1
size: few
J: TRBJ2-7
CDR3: ASSAGLNYEQY

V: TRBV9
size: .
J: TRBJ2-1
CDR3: ASSPRSQGLAGNEQF

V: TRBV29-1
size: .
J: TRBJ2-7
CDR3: SVGLNHYEQY

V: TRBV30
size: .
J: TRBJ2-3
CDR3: AWTKGVSTDTQY

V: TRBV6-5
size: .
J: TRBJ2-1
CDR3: ASSRQFFSYNEQF